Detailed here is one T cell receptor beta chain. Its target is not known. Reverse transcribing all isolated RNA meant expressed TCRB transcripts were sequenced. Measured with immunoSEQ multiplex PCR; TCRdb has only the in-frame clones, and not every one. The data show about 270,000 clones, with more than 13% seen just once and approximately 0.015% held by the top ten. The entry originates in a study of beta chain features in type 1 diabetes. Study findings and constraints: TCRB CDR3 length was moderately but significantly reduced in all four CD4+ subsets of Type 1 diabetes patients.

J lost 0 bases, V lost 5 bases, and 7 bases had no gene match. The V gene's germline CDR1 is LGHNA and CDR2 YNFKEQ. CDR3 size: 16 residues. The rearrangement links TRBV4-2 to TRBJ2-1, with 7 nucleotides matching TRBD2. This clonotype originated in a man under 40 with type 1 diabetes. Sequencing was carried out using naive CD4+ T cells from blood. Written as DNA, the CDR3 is TGTGCCAGCAGCTCCAGGACTAGTAGCTCCTACAATGAGCAGTTCTTC. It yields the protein CASSSRTSSSYNEQFF.